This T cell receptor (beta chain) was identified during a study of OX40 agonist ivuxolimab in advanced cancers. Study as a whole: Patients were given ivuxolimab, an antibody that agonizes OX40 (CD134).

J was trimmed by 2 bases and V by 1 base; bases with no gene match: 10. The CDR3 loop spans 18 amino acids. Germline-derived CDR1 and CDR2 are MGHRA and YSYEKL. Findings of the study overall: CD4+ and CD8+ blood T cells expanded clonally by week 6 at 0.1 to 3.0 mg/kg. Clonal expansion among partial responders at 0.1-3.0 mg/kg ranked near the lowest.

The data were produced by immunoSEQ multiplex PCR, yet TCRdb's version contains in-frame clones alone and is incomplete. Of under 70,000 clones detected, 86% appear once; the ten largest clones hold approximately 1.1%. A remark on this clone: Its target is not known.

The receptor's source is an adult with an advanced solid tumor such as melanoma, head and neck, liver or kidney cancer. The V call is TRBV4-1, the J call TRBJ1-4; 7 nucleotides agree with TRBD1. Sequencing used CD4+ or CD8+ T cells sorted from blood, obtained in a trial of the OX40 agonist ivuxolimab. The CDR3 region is CASSQAGQWSRTNEKLFF. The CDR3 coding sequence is TGCGCCAGCAGCCAAGCGGGACAGTGGAGTCGGACTAATGAAAAACTGTTTTTT.